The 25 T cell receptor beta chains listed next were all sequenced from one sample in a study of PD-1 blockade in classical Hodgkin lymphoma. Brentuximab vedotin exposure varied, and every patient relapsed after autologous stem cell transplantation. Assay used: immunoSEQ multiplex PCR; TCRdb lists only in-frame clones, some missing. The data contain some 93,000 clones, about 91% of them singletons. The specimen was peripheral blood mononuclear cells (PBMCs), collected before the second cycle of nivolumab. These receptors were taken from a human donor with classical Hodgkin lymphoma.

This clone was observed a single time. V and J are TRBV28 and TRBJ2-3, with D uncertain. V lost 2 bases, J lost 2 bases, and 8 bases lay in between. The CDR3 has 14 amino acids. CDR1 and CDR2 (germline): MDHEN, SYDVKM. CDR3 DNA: TGTGCCAGCAGTTTAGGGGTCTTCACAGATACGCAGTATTTT. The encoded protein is CASSLGVFTDTQYF.

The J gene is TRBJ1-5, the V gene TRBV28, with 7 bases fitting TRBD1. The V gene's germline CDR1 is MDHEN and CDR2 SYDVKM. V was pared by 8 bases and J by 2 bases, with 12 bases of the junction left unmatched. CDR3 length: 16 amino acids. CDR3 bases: TGTGCCAGCCAAAGACAGGGACGAATAGGCAATCAGCCCCAGCATTTT. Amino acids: CASQRQGRIGNQPQHF.

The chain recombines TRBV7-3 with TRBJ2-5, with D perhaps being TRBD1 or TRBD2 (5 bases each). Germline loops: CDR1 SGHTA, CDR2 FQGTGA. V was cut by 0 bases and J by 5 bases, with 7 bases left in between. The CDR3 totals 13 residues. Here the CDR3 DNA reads TGTGCCAGCAGCTTAACAGGGGAGGAGACCCAGTACTTC. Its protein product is CASSLTGEETQYF.

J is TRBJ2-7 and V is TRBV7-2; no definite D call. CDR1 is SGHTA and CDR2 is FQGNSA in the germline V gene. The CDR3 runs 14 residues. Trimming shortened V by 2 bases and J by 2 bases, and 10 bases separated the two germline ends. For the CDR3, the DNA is TGTGCCAGCAGCTTACGGCAGAGTCCCTACGAGCAGTACTTC. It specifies CASSLRQSPYEQYF. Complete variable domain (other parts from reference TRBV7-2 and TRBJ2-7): GAGVSQSPSNKVTEKGKDVELRCDPISGHTALYWYRQSLGQGLEFLIYFQGNSAPDKSGLPSDRFSAERTGGSVSTLTIQRTQQEDSAVYLCASSLRQSPYEQYFGPGTRLTVT.

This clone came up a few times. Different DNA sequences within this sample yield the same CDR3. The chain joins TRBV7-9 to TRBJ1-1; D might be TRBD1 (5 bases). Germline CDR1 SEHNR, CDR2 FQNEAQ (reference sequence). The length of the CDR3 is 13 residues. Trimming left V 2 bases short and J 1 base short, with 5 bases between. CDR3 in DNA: TGTGCCAGCAGCTTACAGGGGAACACTGAAGCTTTCTTT. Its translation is CASSLQGNTEAFF.

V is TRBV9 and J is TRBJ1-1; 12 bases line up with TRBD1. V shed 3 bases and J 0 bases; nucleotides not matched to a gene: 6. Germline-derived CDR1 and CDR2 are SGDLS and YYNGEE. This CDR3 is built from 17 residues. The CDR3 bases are TGTGCCAGCAGCGCAGGGACAGGGGGCTTCATGAACACTGAAGCTTTCTTT. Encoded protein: CASSAGTGGFMNTEAFF.

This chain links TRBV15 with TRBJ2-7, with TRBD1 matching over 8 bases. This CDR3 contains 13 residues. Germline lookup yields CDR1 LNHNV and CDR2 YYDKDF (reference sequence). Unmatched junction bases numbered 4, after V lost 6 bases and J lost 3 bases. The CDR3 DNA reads TGTGCCACCAGAGGACAGGGTAGCTACGAGCAGTACTTC. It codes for CATRGQGSYEQYF. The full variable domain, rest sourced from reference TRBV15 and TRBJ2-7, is DAMVIQNPRYQVTQFGKPVTLSCSQTLNHNVMYWYQQKSSQAPKLLFHYYDKDFNNEADTPDNFQSRRPNTSFCFLDIRSPGLGDTAMYLCATRGQGSYEQYFGPGTRLTVT.

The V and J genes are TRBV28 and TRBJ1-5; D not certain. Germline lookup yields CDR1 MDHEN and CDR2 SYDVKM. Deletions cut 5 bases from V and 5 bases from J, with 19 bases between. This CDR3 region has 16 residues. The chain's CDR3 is CASSSEAWVRDQPQHF. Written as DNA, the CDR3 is TGTGCCAGCAGTAGTGAAGCGTGGGTTAGGGATCAGCCCCAGCATTTT.

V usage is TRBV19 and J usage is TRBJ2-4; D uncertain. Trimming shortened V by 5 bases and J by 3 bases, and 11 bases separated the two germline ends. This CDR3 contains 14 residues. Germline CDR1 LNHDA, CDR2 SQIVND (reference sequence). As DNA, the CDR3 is TGTGCCAGTAGTTTGGCCGTAATCAAAAACATTCAGTACTTC. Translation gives CASSLAVIKNIQYF.

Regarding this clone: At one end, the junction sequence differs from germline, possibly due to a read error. The CDR3 region is CASSGRGHPKF. The CDR3 nucleotides read TGTGCCAGTAGTGGGAGGGGGCACCCAAAATTT. The chain recombines TRBV19 with TRBJ1-4; 7 bases agree with TRBD1. Germline V gene lookup returns CDR1 LNHDA and CDR2 SQIVND (reference sequence). CDR3 length: 11 residues.

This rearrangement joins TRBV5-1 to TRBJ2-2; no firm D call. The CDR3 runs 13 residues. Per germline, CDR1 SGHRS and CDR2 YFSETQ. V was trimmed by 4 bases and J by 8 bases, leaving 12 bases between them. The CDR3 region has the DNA TGCGCCAGCAGCCCCGAGGCACCGGGGGAGCTGTTTTTT. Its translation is CASSPEAPGELFF.

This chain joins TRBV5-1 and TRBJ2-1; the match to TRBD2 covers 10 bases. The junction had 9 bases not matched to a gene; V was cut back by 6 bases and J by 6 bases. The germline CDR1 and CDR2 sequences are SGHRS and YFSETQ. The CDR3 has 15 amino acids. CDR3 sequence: CASNELAGFFNEQFF. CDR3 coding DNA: TGCGCCAGCAACGAACTAGCGGGATTTTTCAATGAGCAGTTCTTC.

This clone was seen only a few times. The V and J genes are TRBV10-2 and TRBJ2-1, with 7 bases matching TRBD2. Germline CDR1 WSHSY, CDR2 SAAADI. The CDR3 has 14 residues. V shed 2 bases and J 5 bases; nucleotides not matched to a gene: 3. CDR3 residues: CASSEKRGDNEQFF. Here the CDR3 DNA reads TGCGCCAGCAGTGAGAAACGGGGGGACAATGAGCAGTTCTTC.

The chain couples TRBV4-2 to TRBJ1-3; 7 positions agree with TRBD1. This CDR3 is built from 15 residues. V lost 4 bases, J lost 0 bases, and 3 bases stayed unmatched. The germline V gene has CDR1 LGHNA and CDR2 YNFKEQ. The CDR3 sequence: CASSPGQNSGNTIYF. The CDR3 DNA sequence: TGTGCCAGCAGCCCGGGACAGAACTCTGGAAACACCATATATTTT.

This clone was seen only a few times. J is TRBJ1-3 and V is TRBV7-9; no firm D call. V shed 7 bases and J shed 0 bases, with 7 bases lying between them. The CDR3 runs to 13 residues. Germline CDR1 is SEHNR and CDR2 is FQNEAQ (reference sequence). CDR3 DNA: TGTGCCAGCACAGCATTCTCTGGAAACACCATATATTTT. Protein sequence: CASTAFSGNTIYF.

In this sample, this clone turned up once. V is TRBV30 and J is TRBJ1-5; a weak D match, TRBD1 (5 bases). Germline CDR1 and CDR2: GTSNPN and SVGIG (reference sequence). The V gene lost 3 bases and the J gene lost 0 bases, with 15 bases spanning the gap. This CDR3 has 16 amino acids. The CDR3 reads CAWRWQGLYSNQPQHF. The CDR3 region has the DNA TGTGCCTGGAGATGGCAGGGACTCTATAGCAATCAGCCCCAGCATTTT.

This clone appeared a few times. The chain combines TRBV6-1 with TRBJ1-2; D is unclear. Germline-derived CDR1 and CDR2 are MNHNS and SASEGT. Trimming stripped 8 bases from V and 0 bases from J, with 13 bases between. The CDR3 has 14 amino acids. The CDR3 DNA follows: TGTGCCAGCGGGGTTGAGTTAGCTAACTATGGCTACACCTTC. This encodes CASGVELANYGYTF.

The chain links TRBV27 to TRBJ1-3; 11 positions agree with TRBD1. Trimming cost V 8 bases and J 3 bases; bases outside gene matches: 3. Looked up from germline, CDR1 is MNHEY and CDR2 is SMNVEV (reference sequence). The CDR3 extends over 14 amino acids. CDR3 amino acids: CASGTGGGGNTIYF. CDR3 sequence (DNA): TGTGCCAGCGGGACAGGGGGAGGTGGAAACACCATATATTTT.

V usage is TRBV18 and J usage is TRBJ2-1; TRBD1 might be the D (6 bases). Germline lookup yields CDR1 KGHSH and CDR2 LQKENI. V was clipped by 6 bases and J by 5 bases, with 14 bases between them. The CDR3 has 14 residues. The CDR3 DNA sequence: TGTGCCAGCTCCGGACAGTCATGGAACAATGAGCAGTTCTTC. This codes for CASSGQSWNNEQFF.

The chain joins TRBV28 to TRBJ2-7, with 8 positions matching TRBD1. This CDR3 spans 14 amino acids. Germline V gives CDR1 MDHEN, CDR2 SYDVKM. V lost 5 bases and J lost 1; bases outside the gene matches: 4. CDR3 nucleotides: TGTGCCAGCAGTCATAGACAGGGGTCCTACGAGCAGTACTTC. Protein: CASSHRQGSYEQYF.

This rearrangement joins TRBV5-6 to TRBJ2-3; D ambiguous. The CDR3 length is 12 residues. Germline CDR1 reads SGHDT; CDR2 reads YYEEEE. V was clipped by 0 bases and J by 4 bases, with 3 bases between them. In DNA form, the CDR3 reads TGTGCCAGCAGCTTGGTTTCAGATACGCAGTATTTT. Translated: CASSLVSDTQYF.

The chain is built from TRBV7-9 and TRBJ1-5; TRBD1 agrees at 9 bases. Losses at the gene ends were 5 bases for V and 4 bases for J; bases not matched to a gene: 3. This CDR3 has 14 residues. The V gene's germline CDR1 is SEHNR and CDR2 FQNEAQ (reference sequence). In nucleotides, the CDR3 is TGTGCCAGCAGCGGGACAGGGTCAAATCAGCCCCAGCATTTT. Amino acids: CASSGTGSNQPQHF.

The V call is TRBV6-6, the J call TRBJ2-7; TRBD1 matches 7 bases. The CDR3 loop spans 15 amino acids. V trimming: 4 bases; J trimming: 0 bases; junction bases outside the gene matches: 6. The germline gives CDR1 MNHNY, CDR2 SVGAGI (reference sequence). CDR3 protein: CASSSGTVSSYEQYF. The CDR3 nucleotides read TGTGCCAGCAGTTCCGGGACAGTTAGCTCCTACGAGCAGTACTTC.

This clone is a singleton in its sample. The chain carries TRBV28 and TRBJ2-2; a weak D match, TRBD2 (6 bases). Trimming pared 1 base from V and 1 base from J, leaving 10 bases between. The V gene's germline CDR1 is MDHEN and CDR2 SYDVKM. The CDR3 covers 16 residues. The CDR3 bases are TGTGCCAGCAGTTTATTTGGGACTCAGAACACCGGGGAGCTGTTTTTT. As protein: CASSLFGTQNTGELFF.

CDR3 nucleotide sequence: TGTGCCAGCTCTACGGGACAGGGGAGAAACTATGGCTACACCTTC. It codes for CASSTGQGRNYGYTF. The rearrangement uses TRBV18 and TRBJ1-2; 10 bases fit TRBD1. The CDR3 has 15 residues. With V trimmed by 6 bases and J by 2 bases, 6 bases remained unmatched. Germline V gives CDR1 KGHSH, CDR2 LQKENI.